The 24 T cell receptor beta chains in this list originate from one sample, sequenced in a study of early T cells in non-severe SARS-CoV-2 infection. TCRdb reanalysed the 5' RACE reads using MiXCR and keeps one entry per CDR3 protein. The table records approximately 85,000 distinct CDR3 sequences, 9% to 15% of them present only once. Sequences were obtained from whole blood. These TCRs come from an adult who was a healthcare worker with PCR-confirmed SARS-CoV-2 infection or an uninfected control (not recorded which).

This clonotype was counted a few times. This chain links TRBV6-4 with TRBJ1-1; maybe TRBD1 (5 bases). Germline assignment: CDR1 MRHNA and CDR2 SNTAGT. This CDR3 has 13 residues. V lost 4 bases to trimming and J lost 1 base, with 7 bases between them. The CDR3 DNA reads as TGTGCCAGCAGTGTACAGGAGAACACTGAAGCTTTCTTT. Protein product: CASSVQENTEAFF.

The table lists this clonotype with many counts. The chain is built from TRBV29-1 and TRBJ2-6; D is ambiguous. Trimming took off 4 bases at V and 0 bases at J, with 7 bases between the two ends. Germline values: CDR1 SQVTM, CDR2 ANQGSEA. This CDR3 spans 14 amino acids. The DNA for the CDR3 is TGCAGCGTTGTTGTGAGCTCTGGGGCCAACGTCCTGACTTTC. Its translation: CSVVVSSGANVLTF. The whole variable domain, filled in from reference TRBV29-1 and TRBJ2-6, reads SAVISQKPSRDICQRGTSLTIQCQVDSQVTMMFWYRQQPGQSLTLIATANQGSEATYESGFVIDKFPISRPNLTFSTLTVSNMSPEDSSIYLCSVVVSSGANVLTFGAGSRLTVL.

The chain recombines TRBV6-5 with TRBJ1-4, with 9 positions matching TRBD1. The germline V gene has CDR1 MNHEY and CDR2 SVGAGI. The CDR3 extends over 15 amino acids. V lost 0 bases, J lost 5 bases, and 1 base stayed unmatched. The CDR3 protein is CASSYSGQGNEKLFF. CDR3 bases: TGTGCCAGCAGTTACTCCGGACAGGGGAATGAAAAACTGTTTTTT.

A remark on this clonotype: No conserved phenylalanine or tryptophan ends this CDR3, so it is likely a read error. The chain uses TRBV7-2 and TRBJ2-3; D remains unclear. The CDR3 totals 12 residues. V lost 7 bases and J 4 bases, leaving 9 bases between the germline ends. The germline V gene encodes CDR1 SGHTA and CDR2 FQGNSA. CDR3 coding DNA: TGTGCCAGCACCCTTAATGCAGATACGCAGTATTCT. This translates into CASTLNADTQYS.

The chain joins TRBV27 to TRBJ2-7; 14 nucleotides match TRBD2. The germline V gene has CDR1 MNHEY and CDR2 SMNVEV (reference sequence). The CDR3 has 17 amino acids. Unmatched junction bases numbered 10, after V lost 5 bases and J lost 4 bases. CDR3 loop: CASSRASGTSGSYEQYF. CDR3 sequence (DNA): TGTGCCAGCAGTAGAGCATCCGGGACTAGCGGGAGTTACGAGCAGTACTTC.

This clonotype appeared a few times. This chain joins TRBV19 and TRBJ2-2; D is unclear. Germline values: CDR1 LNHDA, CDR2 SQIVND (reference sequence). The CDR3 consists of 12 residues. Trimming took off 0 bases at V and 8 bases at J, with 4 bases between the two ends. In nucleotides, the CDR3 is TGTGCCAGTAGTATAGACGGGGGGGAGCTGTTTTTT. It is translated as CASSIDGGELFF.

This clonotype was detected a few times. The chain employs TRBV5-1 and TRBJ2-1; D gene unclear. V lost 2 bases and J 8 bases, leaving 20 bases between the germline ends. Germline lookup yields CDR1 SGHRS and CDR2 YFSETQ. The CDR3 sequence is 16 residues long. In nucleotides, the CDR3 is TGCGCCAGCAGCTTCTCGGCAGGCCATCTACGGGATGAGCAGTTCTTC. Translation: CASSFSAGHLRDEQFF.

This chain connects TRBV12-3 or TRBV12-4 to TRBJ1-1; D unresolved. V shed 6 bases and J shed 4 bases, with 15 bases lying between them. There are 14 residues in the CDR3. This CDR3 is CASRQETSGTEAFF. CDR3 DNA sequence: TGTGCCAGCAGACAAGAGACCTCTGGCACTGAAGCTTTCTTT.

This chain connects TRBV6-2 or TRBV6-3 to TRBJ2-7, with 9 bases matching TRBD1. The V gene end was trimmed by 0 bases and the J gene end by 2 bases; junction bases not matched to a gene: 5. The germline CDR1 and CDR2 sequences are MNHEY and SVGEGT. The CDR3 is 16 residues long. The CDR3 DNA reads as TGTGCCAGCAGTTACTCGGGGACAGGGCTGACCTACGAGCAGTACTTC. Its translation is CASSYSGTGLTYEQYF.

This clonotype was picked up a small number of times. V is TRBV10-3 and J is TRBJ2-2; 9 bases match TRBD1. This CDR3 spans 17 amino acids. V shed 6 bases and J 3 bases; nucleotides not matched to a gene: 11. Per the germline V gene, CDR1 is ENHRY and CDR2 is SYGVKD. The CDR3 reads CAIRTAHRGLYTGELFF. The DNA of the CDR3 is TGTGCCATCAGGACGGCCCACAGGGGGCTTTACACCGGGGAGCTGTTTTTT.

This clonotype has ten or more counts. The chain couples TRBV27 to TRBJ2-7; 7 positions match TRBD1. The CDR3 contains 15 residues. V was clipped by 1 base and J by 6 bases; unmatched bases: 9. Per the germline V gene, CDR1 is MNHEY and CDR2 is SMNVEV (reference sequence). The CDR3 spells CASSLFPTGVSEQYF. CDR3 sequence (DNA): TGTGCCAGCAGTTTATTCCCTACAGGGGTGAGCGAGCAGTACTTC.

J is TRBJ1-2 and V is TRBV20-1; perhaps TRBD1 as D (6 bases). CDR1 DFQATT and CDR2 SNEGSKA come from the germline V gene (reference sequence). CDR3 length: 11 residues. V gave up 2 bases and J gave up 8 bases, with 9 bases separating them. The CDR3 DNA reads as TGCAGTGCTAGATCGGGGGCAGGCTACACCTTC. This gives the protein CSARSGAGYTF.

The rearrangement links TRBV12-3 or TRBV12-4 to TRBJ2-5, with a possible D match to TRBD1 (5 bases). This CDR3 spans 14 amino acids. Trimming pared 6 bases from V and 3 bases from J, leaving 14 bases between. CDR3 sequence (DNA): TGTGCCAGCAGCCACACAACGACAGAAGAGACCCAGTACTTC. The encoded protein is CASSHTTTEETQYF.

Turning to this clonotype: Being one base from a much bigger clone, this may be a read error. This rearrangement joins TRBV12-2 to TRBJ2-2; the table's D call of TRBD2 was not tested on the DNA. TRBV12-2 is a documented pseudogene. The CDR3 sequence is 16 residues long. The CDR3 DNA follows: TGTGCAAGTCGCTTAGGACTAGCGGGTAACACCGGGGAGCGGTTTTTT. It encodes CASRLGLAGNTGERFF.

This clonotype came up a few times. The V and J genes are TRBV24-1 and TRBJ2-7, with a tentative D call TRBD2 (5 bases). Trimming cost V 6 bases and J 0 bases, with 8 bases left between them. This CDR3 has 13 residues. Germline CDR1 reads KGHDR; CDR2 reads SFDVKD. CDR3 nucleotides: TGTGCCACCAGTACGGGGAGCTCCTACGAGCAGTACTTC. Translated, it gives CATSTGSSYEQYF.

This clonotype was found many times. V is TRBV27 and J is TRBJ1-5; D gene unclear. Germline assignment: CDR1 MNHEY and CDR2 SMNVEV (reference sequence). Trimming took off 5 bases at V and 0 bases at J, with 17 bases between the two ends. There are 17 residues in the CDR3. The CDR3 sequence is CASSPSPWPYSNQPQHF. The CDR3 DNA sequence: TGTGCCAGCAGTCCTTCACCTTGGCCTTATAGCAATCAGCCCCAGCATTTT.

This clonotype was seen more than once but under ten times. The rearrangement uses TRBV19 and TRBJ1-5; the D is unclear. This CDR3 region has 14 residues. In germline, CDR1 is LNHDA, CDR2 SQIVND (reference sequence). Trimming removed 8 bases at V and 3 bases at J, with 14 bases between. CDR3 bases: TGTGCCAGTGCTAACCCGGTGCACAATCAGCCCCAGCATTTT. The encoded protein is CASANPVHNQPQHF.

The chain couples TRBV13 to TRBJ1-3; 8 bases line up with TRBD1. The length of the CDR3 is 16 residues. The V and J ends lost 5 bases and 4 bases, in that order; junction bases with no gene match: 10. The germline V gene has CDR1 PRHDT and CDR2 FYEKMQ (reference sequence). CDR3 DNA: TGTGCCAGCAGCAAAACGGACAGGGCTGTCGGAAACACCATATATTTT. Protein: CASSKTDRAVGNTIYF.

This clonotype was seen at least ten times. This sequence joins TRBV11-2 and TRBJ1-1; a weak D match, TRBD1 (6 bases). This CDR3 comprises 14 residues. V lost 4 bases and J lost 1, with 10 bases in between. In germline, CDR1 is SGHAT, CDR2 FQNNGV. Here the CDR3 reads CASSWMTGNTEAFF. In DNA, the CDR3 is TGTGCCAGCAGCTGGATGACAGGGAACACTGAAGCTTTCTTT. The entire variable domain, with the rest obtained from reference TRBV11-2 and TRBJ1-1, is as follows: EAGVAQSPRYKIIEKRQSVAFWCNPISGHATLYWYQQILGQGPKLLIQFQNNGVVDDSQLPKDRFSAERLKGVDSTLKIQPAKLEDSAVYLCASSWMTGNTEAFFGQGTRLTVV.

This clonotype appeared many times. J is TRBJ2-6 and V is TRBV4-2; 7 bases match TRBD2. V lost 4 bases and J lost 0; bases outside the gene matches: 6. The CDR3 is 17 amino acids. Germline CDR1 and CDR2: LGHNA and YNFKEQ. This CDR3 reads CASSLGGGSSGANVLTF. The CDR3 DNA is TGTGCCAGCAGCCTTGGCGGCGGGAGCTCTGGGGCCAACGTCCTGACTTTC.

Points on this clonotype: One junction end does not reproduce the germline sequence, and a read error may be involved. The chain is built from TRBV6-2 or TRBV6-3 and TRBJ1-2; D possibly corresponds to TRBD1 (6 bases). Germline values: CDR1 MNHEY, CDR2 SVGEGT. The CDR3 runs to 15 residues. The CDR3 DNA reads as TGTGCCAGCAGTTATTCCACAGGGCGGATCTATGGCCACACCTTC. Protein: CASSYSTGRIYGHTF.

The sample holds many counts of this clonotype. The chain uses TRBV29-1 and TRBJ2-5, with 15 bases aligning to TRBD2. Germline V gene sequence: CDR1 SQVTM, CDR2 ANQGSEA. V was clipped by 4 bases and J by 5 bases; unmatched bases: 8. The CDR3 totals 16 residues. The CDR3 is CSVGTSGRAVDETQYF. The CDR3 DNA is TGCAGCGTTGGGACTAGCGGGAGGGCGGTCGATGAGACCCAGTACTTC.

This clonotype was picked up many times. The chain joins TRBV20-1 to TRBJ2-3; D possibly matches TRBD1 or TRBD2 (5 bases each). V was pared by 2 bases and J by 4 bases, with 10 bases between. The CDR3 has 13 residues. Germline CDR1 and CDR2: DFQATT and SNEGSKA (reference sequence). CDR3 sequence (DNA): TGCAGTGCTAGACCGGGGCAGTCAGATACGCAGTATTTT. Amino acid sequence: CSARPGQSDTQYF.

This chain uses TRBV6-2 or TRBV6-3 with TRBJ2-7; D remains unclear. CDR1 is MNHEY, CDR2 SVGEGT, per germline. V was shortened by 2 bases and J by 3 bases, with 8 bases between the two germline ends. This CDR3 is built from 13 residues. CDR3 loop: CASSYRLGYEQYF. The CDR3 bases are TGTGCCAGCAGTTACAGGTTGGGCTACGAGCAGTACTTC.